The 24 T cell receptor beta chains presented below share a single source sample, sequenced in a study of CD8+ T cells in alopecia areata (dated by TCRdb to about 2018). The library relied on the immunoSEQ multiplex PCR assay. For TCR sequencing, RNA was extracted from every sample and reverse transcribed into cDNA to serve as template. TCRdb holds this immuneACCESS table with in-frame rearrangements only. Some clones are missing; in checked studies, unresolved V genes explain under half, and the rest has no known cause. Here the sample has 120,000 to 150,000 clones; around 82% occur a single time. The top ten clonotypes cover 25% of the sample. Reading the label with the study, this specimen's time point is: about 4 weeks on oral tofacitinib. The treatment or condition label here, explained by the study, means: oral pan-JAK inhibitor, 5-10 mg twice daily. The input for sequencing was CD8+ T cells sorted from blood, taken at week 4, from a patient treated with tofacitinib. The receptors here all came from a human donor with alopecia areata.

The gene calls are TRBV11-2 and TRBJ2-3, with TRBD2 identical over 8 bases. The CDR3 totals 17 residues. V dropped 0 bases and J dropped 3; count of bases not matched to a gene: 8. The germline CDR1 and CDR2 sequences are SGHAT and FQNNGV. CDR3 nucleotides: TGTGCCAGCAGCTTAGATCTCTGGCGGGGGGAGACAGATACGCAGTATTTT. It translates to CASSLDLWRGETDTQYF. The entire variable domain, with the rest obtained from reference TRBV11-2 and TRBJ2-3, is as follows: EAGVAQSPRYKIIEKRQSVAFWCNPISGHATLYWYQQILGQGPKLLIQFQNNGVVDDSQLPKDRFSAERLKGVDSTLKIQPAKLEDSAVYLCASSLDLWRGETDTQYFGPGTRLTVL.

The V and J genes are TRBV5-1 and TRBJ2-1; 7 bases align to TRBD1. Germline CDR1 reads SGHRS; CDR2 reads YFSETQ. The CDR3 consists of 16 residues. V lost 4 bases, J lost 0 bases, and 7 bases stayed unmatched. The DNA of the CDR3 is TGCGCCAGCAGCCGCTACAGGGGCGTCTCCTACAATGAGCAGTTCTTC. This codes for CASSRYRGVSYNEQFF.

The chain employs TRBV5-1 and TRBJ2-3; D is undetermined. Trimming pared 0 bases from V and 2 bases from J, leaving 10 bases between. Germline V gene data show CDR1 as SGHRS and CDR2 as YFSETQ. The CDR3 has 15 amino acids. The CDR3 DNA sequence: TGCGCCAGCAGCTTGGAGGGCGGAGACACAGATACGCAGTATTTT. Protein sequence: CASSLEGGDTDTQYF. Using reference TRBV5-1 and TRBJ2-3 for the parts outside the CDR3, the full variable domain is KAGVTQTPRYLIKTRGQQVTLSCSPISGHRSVSWYQQTPGQGLQFLFEYFSETQRNKGNFPGRFSGRQFSNSRSEMNVSTLELGDSALYLCASSLEGGDTDTQYFGPGTRLTVL.

The chain joins TRBV29-1 to TRBJ1-2, with D uncertain. The germline V gene has CDR1 SQVTM and CDR2 ANQGSEA. The CDR3 contains 14 residues. Trimming cost V 1 base and J 4 bases, with 13 bases left between them. In DNA form, the CDR3 reads TGCAGCGTTGAAGGTCTAACATCTTCCTATGGCTACACCTTC. Protein: CSVEGLTSSYGYTF.

This chain uses TRBV6-5 with TRBJ1-2, with no clear D. The V gene lost 5 bases and the J gene lost 7 bases, with 14 bases spanning the gap. Germline loops: CDR1 MNHEY, CDR2 SVGAGI. CDR3 length: 13 amino acids. The CDR3 DNA is TGTGCCAGCAGTACCCGATCGACGGTTGGCTACACCTTC. This codes for CASSTRSTVGYTF.

The CDR3 loop is CASRRFQGGPHIDIQYF. The CDR3 region has the DNA TGTGCCAGCAGGCGATTCCAGGGGGGCCCTCATATTGACATTCAGTACTTC. The rearrangement links TRBV7-9 to TRBJ2-4; a weak D match, TRBD1 (7 bases). Trimming took 6 bases from V and 8 from J, leaving 26 bases between them. Germline loops: CDR1 SEHNR, CDR2 FQNEAQ (reference sequence). The CDR3 spans 17 residues.

This clone was counted once. CDR3 protein: CATLTGTTGGELFF. CDR3 bases: TGTGCCACCCTCACCGGGACTACGGGCGGGGAGCTGTTTTTT. The V and J genes are TRBV6-5 and TRBJ2-2; TRBD2 agrees at 7 bases. The junction had 12 bases not matched to a gene; V was cut back by 10 bases and J by 7 bases. The CDR3 covers 14 residues. Per germline, CDR1 MNHEY and CDR2 SVGAGI.

For the CDR3, the DNA is TGTGCCAGTAGTATTGGCTGGGAGACAGTCCACGAGCAGTACTTC. Translated: CASSIGWETVHEQYF. The chain carries TRBV19 and TRBJ2-7; D possibly uses TRBD1 or TRBD2 (5 bases each). CDR3 length: 15 residues. The germline CDR1 and CDR2 sequences are LNHDA and SQIVND (reference sequence). Trimming stripped 3 bases from V and 5 bases from J, with 17 bases between.

V gene TRBV5-6 combines with J gene TRBJ2-3, with D uncertain. Per the germline V gene, CDR1 is SGHDT and CDR2 is YYEEEE. The CDR3 runs 12 residues. The V end lost 4 bases, the J end lost 4 bases, and 7 bases lay between the germline ends. CDR3 sequence: CASSDQADTQYF. CDR3 nucleotide sequence: TGTGCCAGCAGCGACCAAGCAGATACGCAGTATTTT.

The genes are TRBV11-2 and TRBJ2-2; 11 bases align to TRBD2. The CDR3 contains 17 residues. Looked up from germline, CDR1 is SGHAT and CDR2 is FQNNGV. Germline trimming cut 5 bases from V and 5 bases from J; bases unmatched to any gene: 10. The CDR3 nucleotides read TGTGCCAGCAGCACCCGTAGCGGGGGGGCAGATACCGGGGAGCTGTTTTTT. As protein: CASSTRSGGADTGELFF.

The rearrangement links TRBV2 to TRBJ2-3, with TRBD1 matching 9 bases. CDR3 length: 18 residues. Losses at the gene ends were 3 bases for V and 0 bases for J; bases not matched to a gene: 10. The germline V gene encodes CDR1 SNHLY and CDR2 FYNNEI. CDR3 coding DNA: TGTGCCAGCAGTGAGTGGGGGACAGGGATCTCTAGCACAGATACGCAGTATTTT. Residues: CASSEWGTGISSTDTQYF.

This clone was seen more than once but under ten times. This rearrangement joins TRBV29-1 to TRBJ2-1, with 10 bases matching TRBD1. Per germline, CDR1 SQVTM and CDR2 ANQGSEA. Trimming at V came to 4 bases and at J to 7 bases, leaving 4 bases not matched to a gene. CDR3 length equals 13 residues. The CDR3 nucleotides read TGCAGCGTTGGTGGGACAGGGGTGAATGAGCAGTTCTTC. Its protein is CSVGGTGVNEQFF.

V and J are TRBV6-5 and TRBJ2-2, with D unclear. Trimming stripped 4 bases from V and 8 bases from J, with 5 bases between. Germline assignment: CDR1 MNHEY and CDR2 SVGAGI. This CDR3 has 11 residues. The CDR3 spells CASSWGGELFF. CDR3 in DNA: TGTGCCAGCAGTTGGGGAGGGGAGCTGTTTTTT.

The V call is TRBV7-9, the J call TRBJ1-1; possible D gene TRBD1, 5 bases. The V gene's germline CDR1 is SEHNR and CDR2 FQNEAQ (reference sequence). Trimming took off 1 base at V and 4 bases at J, with 16 bases between the two ends. CDR3 length: 16 residues. The CDR3 coding sequence is TGTGCCAGCAGCTTAGGCAGGTCGGGGCATGGCACTGAAGCTTTCTTT. Residues: CASSLGRSGHGTEAFF. Complete variable domain (other parts from reference TRBV7-9 and TRBJ1-1): DTGVSQNPRHKITKRGQNVTFRCDPISEHNRLYWYRQTLGQGPEFLTYFQNEAQLEKSRLLSDRFSAERPKGSFSTLEIQRTEQGDSAMYLCASSLGRSGHGTEAFFGQGTRLTVV.

The V and J genes are TRBV29-1 and TRBJ2-7; TRBD1 aligns across 10 bases. The V gene end was trimmed by 3 bases and the J gene end by 4 bases; junction bases not matched to a gene: 9. Germline CDR1 SQVTM, CDR2 ANQGSEA. CDR3 length equals 15 residues. The CDR3 is CSVDKAGTGEYEQYF. The CDR3 DNA reads TGCAGCGTTGACAAAGCCGGGACAGGGGAGTACGAGCAGTACTTC.

This clone was observed once. This chain links TRBV10-3 with TRBJ2-7, with 8 nucleotides matching TRBD1. Unmatched junction bases numbered 6, after V lost 6 bases and J lost 5 bases. Germline V CDR1 and CDR2: ENHRY, SYGVKD. The CDR3 length is 13 residues. CDR3 bases: TGTGCCATCAGCAGGATGACAGGGGACGAGCAGTACTTC. Its protein product is CAISRMTGDEQYF.

The chain is built from TRBV5-6 and TRBJ2-1; D not resolved. The CDR3 sequence is 11 residues long. Germline lookup yields CDR1 SGHDT and CDR2 YYEEEE. The ends were cut back, 0 bases at V and 9 bases at J, with 4 bases in the middle. CDR3 protein: CASSLGREQFF. In nucleotides, the CDR3 is TGTGCCAGCAGCTTGGGGCGTGAGCAGTTCTTC.

The J gene is TRBJ2-4, the V gene TRBV19; 8 nucleotides line up with TRBD1. The CDR3 extends over 13 amino acids. V was clipped by 7 bases and J by 6 bases; unmatched bases: 5. Germline CDR1 reads LNHDA; CDR2 reads SQIVND (reference sequence). The DNA of the CDR3 is TGTGCCAGTACTACCGGACAGGGAAACATTCAGTACTTC. It translates to CASTTGQGNIQYF.

This CDR3 is CSVEDRVPYEQFF. The CDR3 DNA reads TGCAGCGTTGAAGATCGAGTCCCCTATGAGCAGTTCTTC. The chain uses TRBV29-1 and TRBJ2-1; D ambiguous. Germline CDR1 and CDR2: SQVTM and ANQGSEA. The CDR3 is 13 amino acids. V was pared by 0 bases and J by 8 bases, with 11 bases between.

This clone appeared a few times. The V and J genes are TRBV29-1 and TRBJ2-7; 7 bases agree with TRBD1. CDR1 is SQVTM, CDR2 ANQGSEA, per germline. After removal of 7 bases from V and 5 bases from J, the junction contained 8 bases not matched to a gene. CDR3 length: 12 residues. CDR3 bases: TGCAGCGCGACAGGGAAAGCGGACGAGCAGTACTTC. Translating gives CSATGKADEQYF.

The V and J genes are TRBV11-3 and TRBJ2-1; TRBD2 matches at 8 bases. The CDR3 has 15 residues. Germline CDR1 SGHNT, CDR2 YENEEA. Trimming cost V 2 bases and J 7 bases; bases outside gene matches: 7. CDR3 loop: CASSLQRGYGNEQFF. CDR3 sequence (DNA): TGTGCCAGCAGCTTACAGCGGGGGTACGGTAATGAGCAGTTCTTC.

The chain combines TRBV9 with TRBJ2-1; the D is unclear. Germline CDR1 reads SGDLS; CDR2 reads YYNGEE. The CDR3 runs 15 residues. V was trimmed by 0 bases and J by 0 bases, leaving 7 bases between them. The CDR3 region is CASSVVYNSYNEQFF. The CDR3 nucleotides are TGTGCCAGCAGCGTAGTATACAACTCCTACAATGAGCAGTTCTTC.

This chain joins TRBV29-1 and TRBJ2-3; TRBD1 agrees at 7 bases. The V gene end was trimmed by 1 base and the J gene end by 3 bases; junction bases not matched to a gene: 19. CDR3 length: 19 residues. Germline CDR1 and CDR2: SQVTM and ANQGSEA. The CDR3, as DNA: TGCAGCGTTGAAGGGATTTTGACAGGGACGGCTTCTCATACAGATACGCAGTATTTT. This gives the protein CSVEGILTGTASHTDTQYF.

J is TRBJ1-1 and V is TRBV29-1; TRBD1 matches at 9 bases. After removal of 4 bases from V and 2 bases from J, the junction contained 11 bases not matched to a gene. The CDR3 runs 16 residues. The germline V gene encodes CDR1 SQVTM and CDR2 ANQGSEA. As DNA, the CDR3 is TGCAGCGTTGTCGGGACAGGGTCCTTGTTTAACACTGAAGCTTTCTTT. This translates into CSVVGTGSLFNTEAFF. Full variable domain (remainder filled in from reference TRBV29-1 and TRBJ1-1): SAVISQKPSRDICQRGTSLTIQCQVDSQVTMMFWYRQQPGQSLTLIATANQGSEATYESGFVIDKFPISRPNLTFSTLTVSNMSPEDSSIYLCSVVGTGSLFNTEAFFGQGTRLTVV.